This TCR beta chain derives from a study of CD8 T cells in Susac syndrome. The RNA, about 0.45 to 1 ug, was put through reverse transcription using random hexamers. In TCRdb, the immunoSEQ multiplex PCR reads were re-called with MiXCR into one record per CDR3 protein. The sample has under 150,000 distinct CDR3 sequences; under 95% are singletons. Sequencing targeted TCR beta in T cells from blood (CD8+ and CD4+). The clonotype originates from a human donor with multiple sclerosis. The source material was CD8+ T cells from PBMCs.

CDR3 amino acids: CASRASGRYEQYF. CDR3 coding DNA: TGTGCCAGCAGGGCTAGCGGGAGATACGAGCAGTACTTC. J is TRBJ2-7 and V is TRBV27, with 10 bases lining up with TRBD2. CDR1 and CDR2 from the germline V gene are MNHEY and SMNVEV (reference sequence). CDR3 length: 13 amino acids. J was trimmed by 4 bases and V by 6 bases; bases with no gene match: 3.